This T cell receptor beta chain stems from a study of blood T cells in healthy people across ages. This clonotype was seen more than once but under ten times. Primers used in a second PCR of about 7 to 12 cycles were a sample-barcoded 5' primer and a J-beta primer mix. A single record per CDR3 protein comes from TCRdb applying MiXCR to the 5' RACE reads. Here the sample spans 950,000 to 1,200,000 distinct CDR3 sequences, about two fifths being singletons. The V gene's germline CDR1 is MNHEY and CDR2 SMNVEV (reference sequence). V shed 0 bases and J shed 1 base, with 12 bases lying between them. The CDR3 is 17 residues long.

The source is a man younger than 30 in good health. The genes are TRBV27 and TRBJ1-4; no firm D call. The material sequenced was blood. The CDR3: CASSLSAGFVTNEKLFF. CDR3 DNA sequence: TGTGCCAGCAGTTTATCGGCAGGCTTCGTAACTAATGAAAAACTGTTTTTT.